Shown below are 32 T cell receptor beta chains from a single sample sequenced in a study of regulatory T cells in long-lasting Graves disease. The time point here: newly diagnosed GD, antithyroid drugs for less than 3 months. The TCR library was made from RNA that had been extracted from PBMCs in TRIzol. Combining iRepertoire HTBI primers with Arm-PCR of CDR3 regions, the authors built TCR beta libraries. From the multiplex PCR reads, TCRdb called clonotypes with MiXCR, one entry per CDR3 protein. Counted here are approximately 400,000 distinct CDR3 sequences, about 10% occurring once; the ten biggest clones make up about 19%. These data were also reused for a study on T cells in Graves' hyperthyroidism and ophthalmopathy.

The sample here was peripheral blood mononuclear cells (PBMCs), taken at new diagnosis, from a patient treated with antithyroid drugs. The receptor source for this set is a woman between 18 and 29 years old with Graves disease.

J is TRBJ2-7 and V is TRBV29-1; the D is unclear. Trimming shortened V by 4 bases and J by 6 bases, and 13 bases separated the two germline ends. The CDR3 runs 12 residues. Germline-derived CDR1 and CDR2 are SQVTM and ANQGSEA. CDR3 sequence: CSVGLYRAEQYF. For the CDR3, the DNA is TGCAGCGTTGGTTTATACCGAGCCGAGCAGTACTTC.

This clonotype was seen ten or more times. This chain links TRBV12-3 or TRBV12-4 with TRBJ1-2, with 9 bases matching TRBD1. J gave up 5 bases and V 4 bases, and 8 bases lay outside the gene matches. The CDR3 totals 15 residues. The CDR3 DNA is TGTGCCAGCAGTTATGGTACAGGGGGCCTGTATGGCTACACCTTC. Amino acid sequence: CASSYGTGGLYGYTF.

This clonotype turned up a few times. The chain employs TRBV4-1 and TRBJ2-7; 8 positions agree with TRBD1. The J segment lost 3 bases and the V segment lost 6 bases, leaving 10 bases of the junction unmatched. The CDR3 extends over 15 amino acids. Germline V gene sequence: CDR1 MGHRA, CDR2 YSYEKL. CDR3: CASRDRERGIYEQYF. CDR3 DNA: TGCGCCAGCAGGGACAGGGAAAGGGGGATCTACGAGCAGTACTTC.

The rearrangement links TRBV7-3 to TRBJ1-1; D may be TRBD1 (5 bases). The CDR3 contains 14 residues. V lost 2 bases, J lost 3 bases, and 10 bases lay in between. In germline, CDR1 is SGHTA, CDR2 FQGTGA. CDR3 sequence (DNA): TGTGCCAGCAGCTTATCAGGGTCGGACACTGAAGCTTTCTTT. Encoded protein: CASSLSGSDTEAFF.

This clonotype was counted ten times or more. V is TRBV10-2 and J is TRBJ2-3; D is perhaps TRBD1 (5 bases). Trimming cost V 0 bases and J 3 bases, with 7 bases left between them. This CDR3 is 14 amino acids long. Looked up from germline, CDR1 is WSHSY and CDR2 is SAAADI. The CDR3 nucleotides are TGCGCCAGCAGTGAGTCGACAGCAACAGATACGCAGTATTTT. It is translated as CASSESTATDTQYF.

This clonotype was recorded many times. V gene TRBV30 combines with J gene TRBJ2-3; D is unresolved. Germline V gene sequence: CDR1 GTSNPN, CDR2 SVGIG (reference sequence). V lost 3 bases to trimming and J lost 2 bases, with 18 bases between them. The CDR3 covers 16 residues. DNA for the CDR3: TGTGCCTGGAGCCCTAAAAACCGTAAATTCACAGATACGCAGTATTTT. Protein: CAWSPKNRKFTDTQYF.

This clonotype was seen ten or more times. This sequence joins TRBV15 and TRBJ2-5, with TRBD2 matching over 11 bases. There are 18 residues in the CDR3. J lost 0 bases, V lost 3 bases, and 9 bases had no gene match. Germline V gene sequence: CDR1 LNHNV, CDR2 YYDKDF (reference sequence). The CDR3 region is CATSSAQTSGDYQETQYF. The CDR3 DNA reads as TGTGCCACCAGCAGTGCGCAGACTAGCGGGGACTACCAAGAGACCCAGTACTTC.

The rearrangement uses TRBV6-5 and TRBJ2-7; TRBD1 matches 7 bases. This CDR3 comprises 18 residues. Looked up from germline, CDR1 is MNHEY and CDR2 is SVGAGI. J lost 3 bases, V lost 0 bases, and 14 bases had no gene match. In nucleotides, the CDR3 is TGTGCCAGCAGTTACTCGCCTCGGAACGACAGGGATATCTACGAGCAGTACTTC. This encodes CASSYSPRNDRDIYEQYF.

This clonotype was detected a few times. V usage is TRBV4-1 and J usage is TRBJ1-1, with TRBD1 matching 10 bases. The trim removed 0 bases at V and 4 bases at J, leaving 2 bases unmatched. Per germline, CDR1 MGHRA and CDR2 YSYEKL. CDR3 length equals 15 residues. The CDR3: CASSQEWTGGTEAFF. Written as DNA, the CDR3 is TGCGCCAGCAGCCAAGAGTGGACAGGGGGCACTGAAGCTTTCTTT.

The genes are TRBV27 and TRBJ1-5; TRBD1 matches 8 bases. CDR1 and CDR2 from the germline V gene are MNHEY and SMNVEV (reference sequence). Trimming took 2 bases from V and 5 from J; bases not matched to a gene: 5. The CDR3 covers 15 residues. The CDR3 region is CASSLRQGAHQPQHF. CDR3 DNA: TGTGCCAGCAGTTTAAGGCAGGGGGCTCATCAGCCCCAGCATTTT.

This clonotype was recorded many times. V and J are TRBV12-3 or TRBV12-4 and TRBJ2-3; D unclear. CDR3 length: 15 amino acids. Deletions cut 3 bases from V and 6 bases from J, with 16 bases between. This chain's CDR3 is CASSFGLEENDTQYF. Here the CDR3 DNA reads TGTGCCAGCAGTTTTGGGCTGGAAGAGAATGATACGCAGTATTTT.

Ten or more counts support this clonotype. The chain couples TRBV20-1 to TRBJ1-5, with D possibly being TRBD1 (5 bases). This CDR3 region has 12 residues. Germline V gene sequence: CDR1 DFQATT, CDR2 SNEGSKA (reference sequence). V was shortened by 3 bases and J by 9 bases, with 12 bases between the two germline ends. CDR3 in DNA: TGCAGTGCTAGTATGAGGGGTTGGCCCCAGCATTTT. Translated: CSASMRGWPQHF.

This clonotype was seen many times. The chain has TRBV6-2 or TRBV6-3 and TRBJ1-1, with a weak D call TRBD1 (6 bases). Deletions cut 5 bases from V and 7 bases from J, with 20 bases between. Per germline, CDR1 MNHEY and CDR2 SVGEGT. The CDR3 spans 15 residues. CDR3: CASSEGGHVALEAFF. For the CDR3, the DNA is TGTGCCAGCAGTGAGGGGGGACACGTAGCCCTTGAAGCTTTCTTT.

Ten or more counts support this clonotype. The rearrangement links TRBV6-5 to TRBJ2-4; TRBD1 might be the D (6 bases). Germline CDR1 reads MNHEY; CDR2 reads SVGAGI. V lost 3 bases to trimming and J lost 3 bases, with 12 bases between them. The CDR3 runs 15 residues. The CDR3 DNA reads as TGTGCCAGCAGTTATGGGGGCACTGACAAAAACATTCAGTACTTC. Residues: CASSYGGTDKNIQYF.

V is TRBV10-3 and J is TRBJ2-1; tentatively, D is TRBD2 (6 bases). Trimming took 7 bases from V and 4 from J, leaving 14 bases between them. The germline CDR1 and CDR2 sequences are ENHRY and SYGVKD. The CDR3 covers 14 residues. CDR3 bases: TGTGCCATCAAAGGTTGGGAGGAATACAATGAGCAGTTCTTC. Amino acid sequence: CAIKGWEEYNEQFF.

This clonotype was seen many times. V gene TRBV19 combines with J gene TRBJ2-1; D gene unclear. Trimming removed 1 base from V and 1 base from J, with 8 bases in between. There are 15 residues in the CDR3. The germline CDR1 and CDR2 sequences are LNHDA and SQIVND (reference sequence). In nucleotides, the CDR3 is TGTGCCAGTAGTATAGGTGGGGTTTCCTACAATGAGCAGTTCTTC. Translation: CASSIGGVSYNEQFF.

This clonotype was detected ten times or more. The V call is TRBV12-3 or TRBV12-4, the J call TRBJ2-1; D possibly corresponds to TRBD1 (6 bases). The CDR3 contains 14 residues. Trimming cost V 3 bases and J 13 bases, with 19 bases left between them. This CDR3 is CASSFQQGSFCQFF. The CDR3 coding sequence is TGTGCCAGCAGTTTCCAGCAGGGGAGCTTTTGTCAGTTCTTC.

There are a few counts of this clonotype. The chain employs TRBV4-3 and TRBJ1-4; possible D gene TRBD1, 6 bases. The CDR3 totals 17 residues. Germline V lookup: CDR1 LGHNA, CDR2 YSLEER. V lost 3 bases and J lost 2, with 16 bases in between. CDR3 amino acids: CASSHGYVQGTNEKLFF. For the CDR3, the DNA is TGCGCCAGCAGCCATGGCTACGTACAGGGTACTAATGAAAAACTGTTTTTT.

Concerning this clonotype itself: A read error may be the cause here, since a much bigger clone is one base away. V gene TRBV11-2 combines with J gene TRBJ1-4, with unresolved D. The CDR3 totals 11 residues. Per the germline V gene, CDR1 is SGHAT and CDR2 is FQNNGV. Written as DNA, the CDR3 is TGTGCCAGCAGCTTATTTGAAAAACTGCTTTTT. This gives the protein CASSLFEKLLF.

The CDR3, as DNA: TGTGCCATCCTCGGGGAGGCCACCTACAATGAGCAGTTCTTC. Encoded protein: CAILGEATYNEQFF. The J gene is TRBJ2-1, the V gene TRBV10-3; D is perhaps TRBD2 (6 bases). CDR3 length: 14 residues. Germline lookup yields CDR1 ENHRY and CDR2 SYGVKD. Deletions cut 8 bases from V and 2 bases from J, with 13 bases between.

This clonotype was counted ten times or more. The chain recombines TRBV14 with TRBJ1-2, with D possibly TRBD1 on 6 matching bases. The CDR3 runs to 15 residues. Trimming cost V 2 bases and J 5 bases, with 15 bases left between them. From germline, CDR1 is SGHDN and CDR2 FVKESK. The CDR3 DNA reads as TGTGCCAGCAGCCAAACGACAGGCTCCCTTTATGGCTACACCTTC. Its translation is CASSQTTGSLYGYTF. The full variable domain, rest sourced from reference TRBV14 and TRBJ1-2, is EAGVTQFPSHSVIEKGQTVTLRCDPISGHDNLYWYRRVMGKEIKFLLHFVKESKQDESGMPNNRFLAERTGGTYSTLKVQPAELEDSGVYFCASSQTTGSLYGYTFGSGTRLTVV.

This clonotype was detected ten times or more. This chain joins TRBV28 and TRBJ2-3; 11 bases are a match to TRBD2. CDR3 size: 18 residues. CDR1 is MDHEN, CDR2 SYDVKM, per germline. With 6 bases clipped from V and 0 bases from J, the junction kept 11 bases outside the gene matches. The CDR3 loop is CASSPSLRTSGSTDTQYF. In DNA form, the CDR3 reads TGTGCCAGCAGCCCCTCCCTCCGGACTAGCGGGAGCACAGATACGCAGTATTTT.

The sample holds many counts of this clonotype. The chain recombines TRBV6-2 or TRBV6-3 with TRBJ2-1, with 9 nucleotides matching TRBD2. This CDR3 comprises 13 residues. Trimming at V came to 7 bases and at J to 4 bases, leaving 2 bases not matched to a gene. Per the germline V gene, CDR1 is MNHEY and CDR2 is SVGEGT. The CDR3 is CASTSGEYNEQFF. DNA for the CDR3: TGTGCCAGCACTAGCGGGGAGTACAATGAGCAGTTCTTC.

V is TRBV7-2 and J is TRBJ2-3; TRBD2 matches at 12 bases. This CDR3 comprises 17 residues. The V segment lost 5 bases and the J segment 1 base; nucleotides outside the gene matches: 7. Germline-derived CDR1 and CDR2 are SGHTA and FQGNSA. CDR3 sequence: CASSRFRLAGGTDTQYF. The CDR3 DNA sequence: TGTGCCAGCAGCAGATTCAGACTAGCGGGGGGCACAGATACGCAGTATTTT. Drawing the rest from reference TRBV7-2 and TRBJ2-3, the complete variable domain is GAGVSQSPSNKVTEKGKDVELRCDPISGHTALYWYRQSLGQGLEFLIYFQGNSAPDKSGLPSDRFSAERTGGSVSTLTIQRTQQEDSAVYLCASSRFRLAGGTDTQYFGPGTRLTVL.

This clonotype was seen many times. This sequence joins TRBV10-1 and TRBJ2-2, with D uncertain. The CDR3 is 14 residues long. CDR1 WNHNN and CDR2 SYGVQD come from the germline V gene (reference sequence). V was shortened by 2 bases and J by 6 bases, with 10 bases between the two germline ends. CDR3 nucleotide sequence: TGCGCCAGCAGTGAGGTTAGAGGCGCCGGGGAGCTGTTTTTT. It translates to CASSEVRGAGELFF.

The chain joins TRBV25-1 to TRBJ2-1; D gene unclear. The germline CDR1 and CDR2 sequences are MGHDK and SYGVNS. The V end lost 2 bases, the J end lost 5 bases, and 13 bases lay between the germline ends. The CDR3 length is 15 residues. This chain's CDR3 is CASSETPPMDNEQFF. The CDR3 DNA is TGTGCCAGCAGTGAAACCCCGCCGATGGACAATGAGCAGTTCTTC.

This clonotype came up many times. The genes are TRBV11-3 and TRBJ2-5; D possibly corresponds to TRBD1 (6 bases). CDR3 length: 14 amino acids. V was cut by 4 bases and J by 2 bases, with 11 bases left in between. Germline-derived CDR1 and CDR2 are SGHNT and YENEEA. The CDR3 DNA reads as TGTGCCAGCAGCTCCGGACAGTTACAAGAGACCCAGTACTTC. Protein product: CASSSGQLQETQYF. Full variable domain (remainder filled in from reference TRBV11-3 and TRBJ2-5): EAGVVQSPRYKIIEKKQPVAFWCNPISGHNTLYWYLQNLGQGPELLIRYENEEAVDDSQLPKDRFSAERLKGVDSTLKIQPAELGDSAVYLCASSSGQLQETQYFGPGTRLLVL.

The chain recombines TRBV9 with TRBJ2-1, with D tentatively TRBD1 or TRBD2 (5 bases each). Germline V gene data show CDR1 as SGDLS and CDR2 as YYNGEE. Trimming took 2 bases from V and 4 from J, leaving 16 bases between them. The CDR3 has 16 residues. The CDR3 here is CASSVSEGHLYNEQFF. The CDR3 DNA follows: TGTGCCAGCAGCGTCTCTGAGGGGCATCTTTACAATGAGCAGTTCTTC.

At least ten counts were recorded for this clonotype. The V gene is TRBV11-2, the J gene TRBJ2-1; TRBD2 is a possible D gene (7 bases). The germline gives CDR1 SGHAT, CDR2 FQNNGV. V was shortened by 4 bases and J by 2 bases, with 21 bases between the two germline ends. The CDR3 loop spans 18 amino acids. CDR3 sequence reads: CASSSGGWGGTAYNEQFF. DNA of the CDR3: TGTGCCAGCAGCTCGGGGGGCTGGGGGGGGACGGCCTACAATGAGCAGTTCTTC.

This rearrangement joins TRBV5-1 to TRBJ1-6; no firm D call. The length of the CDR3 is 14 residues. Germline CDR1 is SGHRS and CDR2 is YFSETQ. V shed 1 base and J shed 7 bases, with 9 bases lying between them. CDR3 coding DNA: TGCGCCAGCAGCTTGAGGATCCCCAATTCACCCCTCCACTTT. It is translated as CASSLRIPNSPLHF.

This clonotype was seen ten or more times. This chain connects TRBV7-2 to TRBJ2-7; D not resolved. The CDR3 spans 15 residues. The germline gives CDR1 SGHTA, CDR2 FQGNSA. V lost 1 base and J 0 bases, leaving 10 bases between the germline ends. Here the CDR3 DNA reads TGTGCCAGCAGCTTAGTTTTCCATAGCTCCTACGAGCAGTACTTC. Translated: CASSLVFHSSYEQYF.

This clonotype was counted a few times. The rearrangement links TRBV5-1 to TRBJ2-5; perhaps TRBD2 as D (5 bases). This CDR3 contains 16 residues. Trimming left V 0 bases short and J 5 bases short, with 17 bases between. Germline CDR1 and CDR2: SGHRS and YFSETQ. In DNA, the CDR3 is TGCGCCAGCAGCTTGGCCAGGACCCCCGGCGGGGAGACCCAGTACTTC. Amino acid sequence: CASSLARTPGGETQYF.